These 19 T cell receptor beta chains originate from one sample sequenced in a study of patients and donors after allogeneic stem cell transplantation. MiXCR was run by TCRdb on the RT-PCR reads, yielding one entry per CDR3 protein. This table has about 410,000 distinct CDR3 sequences, 16% appearing once. The sample consisted of blood, either unsorted or a sorted T cell fraction (not recorded which). These TCRs come from a human donor who was either an allogeneic HSCT recipient or a stem cell or donor lymphocyte infusion donor (not recorded which). It is not recorded whose cells these are; they may come from a transplant donor.

In nucleotides, the CDR3 is TGTGCCAGCAGCCAAGCCGGGGCCACCGGGGAGCTGTTTTTT. This encodes CASSQAGATGELFF. The V call is TRBV3-1, the J call TRBJ2-2, with D possibly called TRBD1 or TRBD2 (5 bases each). In germline, CDR1 is LGHDT, CDR2 YNNKEL (reference sequence). The CDR3 has 14 amino acids. V lost 1 base to trimming and J lost 4 bases, with 7 bases between them.

This clonotype showed up many times. This sequence joins TRBV5-1 and TRBJ2-1; D gene uncertain. This CDR3 is built from 14 residues. V lost 1 base and J 3 bases, leaving 8 bases between the germline ends. CDR1 and CDR2 (germline): SGHRS, YFSETQ. The CDR3 DNA reads as TGCGCCAGCAGCTTGAGTTCGGACTACAATGAGCAGTTCTTC. Protein product: CASSLSSDYNEQFF.

The gene calls are TRBV7-2 and TRBJ2-4, with 8 bases that match TRBD1. V dropped 4 bases and J dropped 1; count of bases not matched to a gene: 9. Per the germline V gene, CDR1 is SGHTA and CDR2 is FQGNSA. This CDR3 is 17 amino acids long. Here the CDR3 DNA reads TGTGCCAGCAGCTCCCACGCAGGGGGCAGGGCCAAAAACATTCAGTACTTC. It encodes CASSSHAGGRAKNIQYF.

The rearrangement links TRBV27 to TRBJ1-2, with D possibly matching TRBD1 (6 bases). V dropped 4 bases and J dropped 7 bases, with 13 bases sitting between them. The CDR3 is made up of 13 amino acids. Per the germline V gene, CDR1 is MNHEY and CDR2 is SMNVEV (reference sequence). CDR3 nucleotide sequence: TGTGCCAGCAGTTCCACAGGGACGCGTGGCTACACCTTC. The encoded protein is CASSSTGTRGYTF.

This clonotype was observed a handful of times. The genes are TRBV20-1 and TRBJ2-5; 12 bases line up with TRBD2. Germline V gene lookup returns CDR1 DFQATT and CDR2 SNEGSKA (reference sequence). With 1 base clipped from V and 2 bases from J, the junction kept 11 bases outside the gene matches. The CDR3 is 18 residues long. The DNA of the CDR3 is TGCAGTGCTAGAGCTAGCGGGGGGGCTCCCGGCAGGCAAGAGACCCAGTACTTC. Protein: CSARASGGAPGRQETQYF.

This clonotype showed up just a few times. V and J are TRBV12-3 or TRBV12-4 and TRBJ2-7; D possibly corresponds to TRBD1 (6 bases). V shed 7 bases and J shed 6 bases, with 13 bases lying between them. CDR3 size: 12 residues. CDR3 sequence: CASTGDRTEQYF. In DNA, the CDR3 is TGTGCCAGCACCGGCGACAGGACCGAGCAGTACTTC.

This clonotype was found a few times. The chain links TRBV28 to TRBJ2-2, with TRBD2 identical over 8 bases. Unmatched junction bases numbered 15, after V lost 6 bases and J lost 6 bases. This CDR3 comprises 17 residues. Per the germline V gene, CDR1 is MDHEN and CDR2 is SYDVKM. CDR3 loop: CASSPRYRAGGPGELFF. Written as DNA, the CDR3 is TGTGCCAGCAGCCCCCGTTACAGGGCGGGAGGACCCGGGGAGCTGTTTTTT.

The chain carries TRBV2 and TRBJ2-1; TRBD2 might be the D (5 bases). CDR1 is SNHLY, CDR2 FYNNEI, per germline. The V gene lost 0 bases and the J gene lost 1 base, with 28 bases spanning the gap. The CDR3 length is 22 residues. CDR3 nucleotides: TGTGCCAGCAGTGAAGCCCCCAAACCGCAAGCGGCTTCGCGAACTTCCTACAATGAGCAGTTCTTC. Protein: CASSEAPKPQAASRTSYNEQFF.

The J gene is TRBJ1-6, the V gene TRBV12-3 or TRBV12-4; D is possibly TRBD1 (5 bases). V was pared by 6 bases and J by 10 bases, with 16 bases between. This CDR3 contains 14 residues. The CDR3 is CASSGGLGVSPLHF. The DNA for the CDR3 is TGTGCCAGCAGCGGGGGACTAGGGGTCTCACCCCTCCACTTT.

This rearrangement joins TRBV20-1 to TRBJ1-5; no reliable D call. V gave up 0 bases and J gave up 6 bases, with 12 bases separating them. This CDR3 has 14 residues. Germline CDR1 is DFQATT and CDR2 is SNEGSKA (reference sequence). For the CDR3, the DNA is TGCAGTGCTAGAGATGCCTCAGGCGGTCAGCCCCAGCATTTT. Its protein is CSARDASGGQPQHF.

The V call is TRBV2, the J call TRBJ1-4; the match to TRBD1 covers 9 bases. CDR1 is SNHLY and CDR2 is FYNNEI in the germline V gene. The CDR3 runs 14 residues. Losses at the gene ends were 10 bases for V and 6 bases for J; bases not matched to a gene: 9. This chain's CDR3 is CATWTGASYEKLFF. The CDR3 region has the DNA TGTGCCACCTGGACAGGGGCGTCGTATGAAAAACTGTTTTTT. Full variable domain (rest looked up from reference TRBV2 and TRBJ1-4): EPEVTQTPSHQVTQMGQEVILRCVPISNHLYFYWYRQILGQKVEFLVSFYNNEISEKSEIFDDQFSVERPDGSNFTLKIRSTKLEDSAMYFCATWTGASYEKLFFGSGTQLSVL.

This chain links TRBV7-2 with TRBJ2-7; 9 bases line up with TRBD1. The CDR3 loop spans 14 amino acids. J gave up 4 bases and V 5 bases, and 6 bases lay outside the gene matches. CDR1 and CDR2 from the germline V gene are SGHTA and FQGNSA. CDR3 amino acids: CASSIRQGGYEQYF. The CDR3 region has the DNA TGTGCCAGCAGCATTCGACAGGGGGGGTACGAGCAGTACTTC.

V usage is TRBV18 and J usage is TRBJ2-2; D is ambiguous. V was clipped by 3 bases and J by 5 bases, with 16 bases between them. The CDR3 totals 16 residues. Germline V lookup: CDR1 KGHSH, CDR2 LQKENI. The CDR3 reads CASSPQILDATGELFF. The DNA for the CDR3 is TGTGCCAGCTCACCGCAGATCCTGGACGCGACCGGGGAGCTGTTTTTT.

This clonotype was picked up a small number of times. A much larger clone lies one base from this, so it may be a read error. The CDR3 region has the DNA TGTGCCAGCAGCTTAGGTCATGAGCAGTTCTTC. Its translation: CASSLGHEQFF. The chain recombines TRBV7-9 with TRBJ2-1; D remains unclear. The CDR3 totals 11 residues. The V end was cut by 1 base, the J end by 8 bases, with 3 bases between. Germline CDR1 is SEHNR and CDR2 is FQNEAQ (reference sequence).

This clonotype was seen a single time. The chain links TRBV7-9 to TRBJ2-1; TRBD2 matches at 14 bases. The J segment lost 5 bases and the V segment lost 8 bases, leaving 2 bases of the junction unmatched. Germline CDR1 SEHNR, CDR2 FQNEAQ (reference sequence). The CDR3 is made up of 14 amino acids. The CDR3 DNA sequence: TGTGCCAGCGGACTAGCGGGAGGCCACAATGAGCAGTTCTTC. Protein: CASGLAGGHNEQFF.

The genes are TRBV6-1 and TRBJ2-1, with TRBD1 identical over 10 bases. The CDR3 is 14 amino acids. Germline V lookup: CDR1 MNHNS, CDR2 SASEGT. V shed 6 bases and J 6 bases; nucleotides not matched to a gene: 5. This chain's CDR3 is CASSQWTGGNEQFF. The CDR3 DNA is TGTGCCAGCAGCCAGTGGACAGGGGGCAATGAGCAGTTCTTC.

The chain carries TRBV5-1 and TRBJ2-4, with a possible D match to TRBD1 (6 bases). There are 17 residues in the CDR3. V gave up 0 bases and J gave up 3 bases, with 16 bases separating them. The germline V gene has CDR1 SGHRS and CDR2 YFSETQ. CDR3 amino acids: CASSLVGDMRVKNIQYF. Here the CDR3 DNA reads TGCGCCAGCAGCTTGGTGGGGGACATGCGAGTCAAAAACATTCAGTACTTC.

The sample holds a few counts of this clonotype. This chain joins TRBV5-6 and TRBJ1-5; D unresolved. CDR3 size: 16 residues. Germline CDR1 reads SGHDT; CDR2 reads YYEEEE. Trimming shortened V by 0 bases and J by 0 bases, and 10 bases separated the two germline ends. The CDR3: CASSLGGRPSNQPQHF. As DNA, the CDR3 is TGTGCCAGCAGCTTGGGTGGCAGGCCTAGCAATCAGCCCCAGCATTTT.

This clonotype was counted between two and nine times. The V call is TRBV4-3, the J call TRBJ2-5; TRBD2 might be the D (6 bases). Germline CDR1 LGHNA, CDR2 YSLEER. Trimming shortened V by 0 bases and J by 10 bases, and 18 bases separated the two germline ends. The CDR3 consists of 15 residues. CDR3 sequence: CASSQELAVGDVQYF. The CDR3 DNA is TGCGCCAGCAGCCAAGAACTAGCTGTGGGGGATGTCCAGTACTTC.